The 22 T cell receptor beta chains below all came from one sample that was sequenced in a study of cytotoxic CD8 clonotypes in ibrutinib-treated CLL. TCRdb's table, derived via immunoSEQ multiplex PCR, lists solely in-frame clones and lacks some. The sample has tens of thousands of clones; 45% to 65% are singletons. The material sequenced was PBMCs, taken after 12 months of ibrutinib treatment. These receptors all come from a human donor with chronic lymphocytic leukemia.

The chain links TRBV28 to TRBJ2-1, with D possibly matching TRBD1 (6 bases). The germline gives CDR1 MDHEN, CDR2 SYDVKM. Trimming removed 8 bases from V and 7 bases from J, with 15 bases in between. There are 13 residues in the CDR3. CDR3 amino acids: CASHRQVTNEQFF. The CDR3 nucleotides read TGTGCCAGCCACCGACAGGTTACGAATGAGCAGTTCTTC.

This clone was picked up a small number of times. The chain uses TRBV7-9 and TRBJ2-4; D tentatively fits TRBD1 or TRBD2 (6 bases each). Trimming removed 2 bases at V and 7 bases at J, with 27 bases between. The CDR3 is 19 amino acids. Germline V gene lookup returns CDR1 SEHNR and CDR2 FQNEAQ (reference sequence). Here the CDR3 DNA reads TGTGCCAGCAGCTTATGGGGACTCGTACAGGGTATACGGGGGAACATTCAGTACTTC. The encoded protein is CASSLWGLVQGIRGNIQYF.

The DNA for the CDR3 is TGCGCCAGCAGCTTGATAGCACGAAAACAGGATACGCAGTATTTT. Its translation is CASSLIARKQDTQYF. The rearrangement joins TRBV5-1 to TRBJ2-3; D remains unclear. Germline CDR1 is SGHRS and CDR2 is YFSETQ. This CDR3 is 15 amino acids long. V lost 1 base and J 6 bases, leaving 15 bases between the germline ends.

The chain recombines TRBV2 with TRBJ1-2; 8 bases align to TRBD1. The germline CDR1 and CDR2 sequences are SNHLY and FYNNEI. With V trimmed by 5 bases and J by 8 bases, 7 bases remained unmatched. CDR3 length equals 13 residues. CDR3 protein: CASSTTGGRGYTF. The CDR3, as DNA: TGTGCCAGCAGTACTACAGGGGGTAGAGGCTACACCTTC.

The chain employs TRBV7-9 and TRBJ1-2; no definite D call. Germline values: CDR1 SEHNR, CDR2 FQNEAQ (reference sequence). The CDR3 runs 17 residues. V was clipped by 5 bases and J by 4 bases, with 23 bases between them. The CDR3 DNA is TGTGCCAGCAGCCCCCTGGATAGGAGCCTGTCAGGCTATGGCTACACCTTC. Translating gives CASSPLDRSLSGYGYTF.

About this clone itself: Given a much more abundant clone one base away, this may be a read error. This CDR3 is also generated by other DNA sequences in the sample. The genes are TRBV5-1 and TRBJ2-2, with 7 bases fitting TRBD2. The CDR3 has 16 amino acids. V lost 1 base and J lost 5; bases outside the gene matches: 8. Germline V gene sequence: CDR1 SGHRS, CDR2 YFSETQ. DNA for the CDR3: TGCGCCAGCAGCTTGCTTGCGGGAGCCCCAACCGGGGAGCTGTTTTTT. Amino acids: CASSLLAGAPTGELFF.

In this sample, this clone turned up once. The V call is TRBV2, the J call TRBJ2-1; possible D gene TRBD2, 5 bases. Trimming shortened V by 4 bases and J by 5 bases, and 9 bases separated the two germline ends. This CDR3 has 13 amino acids. The V gene's germline CDR1 is SNHLY and CDR2 FYNNEI. The CDR3 nucleotides read TGTGCCAGCAGTGGACGGGGAAACAATGAGCAGTTCTTC. Encoded protein: CASSGRGNNEQFF. Complete variable domain (other parts from reference TRBV2 and TRBJ2-1): EPEVTQTPSHQVTQMGQEVILRCVPISNHLYFYWYRQILGQKVEFLVSFYNNEISEKSEIFDDQFSVERPDGSNFTLKIRSTKLEDSAMYFCASSGRGNNEQFFGPGTRLTVL.

This rearrangement joins TRBV10-3 to TRBJ2-3, with D possibly being TRBD1 (6 bases). Germline V gene sequence: CDR1 ENHRY, CDR2 SYGVKD. The CDR3 sequence is 15 residues long. The V gene lost 0 bases and the J gene lost 7 bases, with 14 bases spanning the gap. The CDR3 here is CAISESTGPGNTQYF. The CDR3 DNA follows: TGTGCCATCAGTGAGTCCACAGGGCCGGGAAATACGCAGTATTTT.

This chain joins TRBV15 and TRBJ2-3, with 10 bases fitting TRBD2. CDR1 is LNHNV, CDR2 YYDKDF, per germline (reference sequence). The junction had 5 bases not matched to a gene; V was cut back by 5 bases and J by 3 bases. The CDR3 covers 15 residues. As DNA, the CDR3 is TGTGCCACCAGCTCCGCTAGCGGGAGAACAGATACGCAGTATTTT. This encodes CATSSASGRTDTQYF.

The genes are TRBV28 and TRBJ2-1; TRBD1 matches 8 bases. V dropped 8 bases and J dropped 5; count of bases not matched to a gene: 20. This CDR3 comprises 18 residues. Germline CDR1 reads MDHEN; CDR2 reads SYDVKM. The CDR3 sequence: CASGRTGSGGWTHNEQFF. CDR3 nucleotides: TGTGCCAGCGGCAGGACAGGGAGTGGAGGATGGACACACAATGAGCAGTTCTTC.

The chain carries TRBV5-1 and TRBJ1-1; a possible D gene is TRBD1 (6 bases). Germline CDR1 SGHRS, CDR2 YFSETQ. Between the trimmed V and J ends, which lost 0 bases and 4 bases, there was a span of 19 bases. The CDR3 contains 17 residues. The CDR3 loop reads CASSLEPTDSWVTEAFF. The CDR3 DNA sequence: TGCGCCAGCAGCTTGGAACCCACGGACAGTTGGGTCACTGAAGCTTTCTTT.

This clone was seen just once. V usage is TRBV5-8 and J usage is TRBJ1-1; possibly TRBD1 for D (5 bases). V gave up 0 bases and J gave up 4 bases, with 13 bases separating them. The CDR3 sequence is 15 residues long. Germline CDR1 is SGHTS and CDR2 is YDEGEE. This CDR3 reads CASSLGGGRFTEAFF. The CDR3 bases are TGTGCCAGCAGCTTGGGCGGGGGACGTTTCACTGAAGCTTTCTTT.

The CDR3 sequence is CASSPGAVYNSPLHF. Here the CDR3 DNA reads TGCGCCAGCAGCCCCGGGGCCGTCTATAATTCACCCCTCCACTTT. The chain links TRBV5-1 to TRBJ1-6; possibly TRBD1 for D (5 bases). The CDR3 extends over 15 amino acids. The V gene's germline CDR1 is SGHRS and CDR2 YFSETQ. V was cut by 4 bases and J by 3 bases, with 11 bases left in between.

This clone was observed at least ten times. The chain carries TRBV15 and TRBJ2-1; the D gene could be TRBD1 or TRBD2 (5 bases each). Looked up from germline, CDR1 is LNHNV and CDR2 is YYDKDF (reference sequence). V shed 0 bases and J shed 15 bases, with 12 bases lying between them. This CDR3 comprises 12 residues. This CDR3 is CATSRDGSGRFF. DNA for the CDR3: TGTGCCACCAGCAGAGATGGGTCAGGGAGGTTCTTC.

The chain couples TRBV29-1 to TRBJ1-1; D remains unclear. The germline gives CDR1 SQVTM, CDR2 ANQGSEA. The CDR3 has 12 residues. Trimming stripped 4 bases from V and 6 bases from J, with 12 bases between. CDR3 nucleotides: TGCAGCGTTGGACTCTTCGCCTCTGAAGCTTTCTTT. Protein product: CSVGLFASEAFF.

This chain links TRBV2 with TRBJ2-5; 9 bases match TRBD2. Per germline, CDR1 SNHLY and CDR2 FYNNEI. V shed 6 bases, J shed 5 bases, and the junction held 10 bases outside the gene matches. The CDR3 runs to 15 residues. The CDR3: CASRGPGTSRETQYF. The CDR3 DNA sequence: TGTGCCAGCAGGGGGCCCGGGACTAGCCGGGAGACCCAGTACTTC. Drawing the rest from reference TRBV2 and TRBJ2-5, the complete variable domain is EPEVTQTPSHQVTQMGQEVILRCVPISNHLYFYWYRQILGQKVEFLVSFYNNEISEKSEIFDDQFSVERPDGSNFTLKIRSTKLEDSAMYFCASRGPGTSRETQYFGPGTRLLVL.

The chain joins TRBV7-2 to TRBJ2-5, with 7 nucleotides matching TRBD2. The germline gives CDR1 SGHTA, CDR2 FQGNSA. This CDR3 contains 14 residues. J gave up 10 bases and V 5 bases, and 13 bases lay outside the gene matches. CDR3 nucleotide sequence: TGTGCCAGCAGCGGGAGGGCTTGGGGACCCAACCAGTACTTC. Encoded protein: CASSGRAWGPNQYF.

The chain recombines TRBV6-4 with TRBJ2-3, with D tentatively TRBD1 (5 bases). From germline, CDR1 is MRHNA and CDR2 SNTAGT. Trimming cost V 3 bases and J 0 bases, with 10 bases left between them. The CDR3 length is 15 residues. The CDR3 loop is CASSEDDSSTDTQYF. The CDR3 DNA reads TGTGCCAGCAGTGAGGATGACAGCAGCACAGATACGCAGTATTTT.

The chain is built from TRBV10-3 and TRBJ1-3, with D perhaps matching TRBD1 (5 bases). Germline CDR1 and CDR2: ENHRY and SYGVKD. Trimming cost V 0 bases and J 7 bases, with 19 bases left between them. CDR3 length: 17 residues. CDR3 amino acids: CAISESLGSGTRNTIYF. The CDR3, as DNA: TGTGCCATCAGTGAGTCTTTGGGGTCCGGGACTCGGAACACCATATATTTT.

The chain recombines TRBV28 with TRBJ2-1, with 8 positions matching TRBD1. The CDR3 spans 15 residues. Germline trimming cut 3 bases from V and 8 bases from J; bases unmatched to any gene: 9. Germline V gives CDR1 MDHEN, CDR2 SYDVKM. DNA for the CDR3: TGTGCCAGCAGTTTTTTGGGACAGGTTCAAGATGAGCAGTTCTTC. It codes for CASSFLGQVQDEQFF.

V and J are TRBV11-2 and TRBJ2-1; D is ambiguous. Trimming took 2 bases from V and 8 from J, leaving 13 bases between them. Germline loops: CDR1 SGHAT, CDR2 FQNNGV. The CDR3 totals 14 residues. CDR3 in amino acids: CASSLSPKGHEQFF. CDR3 in DNA: TGTGCCAGCAGCTTAAGCCCGAAGGGCCATGAGCAGTTCTTC. The variable domain in full, with the rest retrieved from reference TRBV11-2 and TRBJ2-1, is EAGVAQSPRYKIIEKRQSVAFWCNPISGHATLYWYQQILGQGPKLLIQFQNNGVVDDSQLPKDRFSAERLKGVDSTLKIQPAKLEDSAVYLCASSLSPKGHEQFFGPGTRLTVL.

V and J are TRBV29-1 and TRBJ1-2; D gene unclear. The CDR3 spans 13 residues. Trimming shortened V by 6 bases and J by 8 bases, and 19 bases separated the two germline ends. Germline V gene data show CDR1 as SQVTM and CDR2 as ANQGSEA. The CDR3 DNA reads TGCAGCGTCCCAACGTCCGGGAGAGTGGGCTACACCTTC. This sequence encodes CSVPTSGRVGYTF.